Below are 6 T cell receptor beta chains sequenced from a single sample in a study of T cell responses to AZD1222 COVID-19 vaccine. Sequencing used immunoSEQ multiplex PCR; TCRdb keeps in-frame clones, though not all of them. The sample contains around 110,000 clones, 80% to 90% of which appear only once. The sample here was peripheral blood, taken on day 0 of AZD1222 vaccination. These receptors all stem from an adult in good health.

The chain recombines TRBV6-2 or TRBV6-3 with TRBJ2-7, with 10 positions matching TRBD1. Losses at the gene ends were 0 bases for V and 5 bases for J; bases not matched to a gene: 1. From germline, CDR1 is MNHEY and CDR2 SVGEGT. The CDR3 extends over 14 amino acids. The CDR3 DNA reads TGTGCCAGCAGTTACTCGACAGGGGGCCACGAGCAGTACTTC. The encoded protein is CASSYSTGGHEQYF.

The CDR3 spells CAWSATGGRDIQYF. The CDR3 region has the DNA TGTGCCTGGAGTGCTACAGGGGGCAGGGACATTCAGTACTTC. This chain links TRBV30 with TRBJ2-4, with 9 bases lining up with TRBD1. This CDR3 contains 14 residues. In germline, CDR1 is GTSNPN, CDR2 SVGIG (reference sequence). V shed 1 base, J shed 8 bases, and the junction held 6 bases outside the gene matches. The whole variable domain, remainder taken from reference TRBV30 and TRBJ2-4, is SQTIHQWPATLVQPVGSPLSLECTVEGTSNPNLYWYRQAAGRGLQLLFYSVGIGQISSEVPQNLSASRPQDRQFILSSKKLLLSDSGFYLCAWSATGGRDIQYFGAGTRLSVL.

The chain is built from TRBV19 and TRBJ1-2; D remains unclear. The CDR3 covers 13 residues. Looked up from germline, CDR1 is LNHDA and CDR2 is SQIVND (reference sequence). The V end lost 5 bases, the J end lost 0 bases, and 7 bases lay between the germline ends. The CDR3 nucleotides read TGTGCCAGTAGTGCCGGAGCTAACTATGGCTACACCTTC. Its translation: CASSAGANYGYTF.

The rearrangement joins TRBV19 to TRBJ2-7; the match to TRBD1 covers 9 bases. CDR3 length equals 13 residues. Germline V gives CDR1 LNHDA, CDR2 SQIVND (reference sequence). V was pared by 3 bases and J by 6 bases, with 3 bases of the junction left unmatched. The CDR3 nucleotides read TGTGCCAGTAGTATCTTGACAGGGGGCGAGCAGTACTTC. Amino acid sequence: CASSILTGGEQYF.

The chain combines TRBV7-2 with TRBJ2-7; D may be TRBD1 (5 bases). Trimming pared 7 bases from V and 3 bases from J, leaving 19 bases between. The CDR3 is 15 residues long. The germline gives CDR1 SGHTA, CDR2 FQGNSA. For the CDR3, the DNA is TGTGCCAGCACCCTAGGGGCGGCAGAGATCTACGAGCAGTACTTC. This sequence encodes CASTLGAAEIYEQYF. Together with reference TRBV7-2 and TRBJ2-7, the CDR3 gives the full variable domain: GAGVSQSPSNKVTEKGKDVELRCDPISGHTALYWYRQSLGQGLEFLIYFQGNSAPDKSGLPSDRFSAERTGGSVSTLTIQRTQQEDSAVYLCASTLGAAEIYEQYFGPGTRLTVT.

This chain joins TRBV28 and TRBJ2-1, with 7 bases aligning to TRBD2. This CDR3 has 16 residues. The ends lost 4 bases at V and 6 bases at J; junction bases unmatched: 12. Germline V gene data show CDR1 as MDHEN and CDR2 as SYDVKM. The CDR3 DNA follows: TGTGCCAGCAGTTCCCTGAGACTAGCATGGGGCAATGAGCAGTTCTTC. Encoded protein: CASSSLRLAWGNEQFF.